Sequencing of this T cell receptor beta chain was carried out in a study of T cells after yellow fever vaccination. Study-level points and caveats: Although the secondary response was weaker, it peaked faster, at day 5 versus 15.

UMIs were added to TCR cDNA along with a universal primer site when it was made by 5'RACE template switching. TCRdb recomputed calls from the 5' RACE reads with MiXCR, one row per CDR3 protein. The repertoire holds 300,000 to 350,000 distinct CDR3 sequences, with 3.5% to 4.5% as singletons. V lost 4 bases to trimming and J lost 5 bases, with 15 bases between them. Looked up from germline, CDR1 is SGHRS and CDR2 is YFSETQ. The CDR3 extends over 14 amino acids. This clonotype came up a few times. The antigen is unknown. Sequencing was performed on PBMCs, taken 15 days after the yellow fever booster vaccination. The TCR comes from a man younger than 35 who received the YFV17D yellow fever vaccine. The chain employs TRBV5-1 and TRBJ2-5; possibly TRBD1 for D (5 bases). The CDR3 loop reads CASSPVVAGETQYF. In nucleotides, the CDR3 is TGCGCCAGCAGCCCGGTCGTCGCAGGGGAGACCCAGTACTTC. Filled out from reference TRBV5-1 and TRBJ2-5, the complete variable domain reads KAGVTQTPRYLIKTRGQQVTLSCSPISGHRSVSWYQQTPGQGLQFLFEYFSETQRNKGNFPGRFSGRQFSNSRSEMNVSTLELGDSALYLCASSPVVAGETQYFGPGTRLLVL.